These 11 T cell receptor beta chains came from one sample sequenced in a study of blood T cell repertoires in COVID-19. The protocol was immunoSEQ multiplex PCR, while the TCRdb copy is restricted to in-frame clones and leaves out a portion. The table lists some 300,000 clones, about nine tenths of them singletons. The sample comprised PBMCs or T cells enriched from blood (not recorded which). The receptors were gathered from a woman aged 45 to 65 who had been exposed to COVID-19.

The chain has TRBV11-3 and TRBJ2-1; the D is unclear. V lost 0 bases and J lost 8, with 5 bases in between. Germline CDR1 SGHNT, CDR2 YENEEA. The CDR3 contains 12 residues. CDR3 amino acids: CASSLDRDEQFF. As DNA, the CDR3 is TGTGCCAGCAGCTTAGATCGGGATGAGCAGTTCTTC.

V is TRBV19 and J is TRBJ2-2; D is unclear. The CDR3 has 17 amino acids. In germline, CDR1 is LNHDA, CDR2 SQIVND (reference sequence). The V end lost 1 base, the J end lost 4 bases, and 16 bases lay between the germline ends. The CDR3: CASSIGTIGGRTGELFF. CDR3 DNA: TGTGCCAGTAGTATAGGTACCATAGGCGGTCGCACCGGGGAGCTGTTTTTT. Full variable domain (rest looked up from reference TRBV19 and TRBJ2-2): DGGITQSPKYLFRKEGQNVTLSCEQNLNHDAMYWYRQDPGQGLRLIYYSQIVNDFQKGDIAEGYSVSREKKESFPLTVTSAQKNPTAFYLCASSIGTIGGRTGELFFGEGSRLTVL.

The genes are TRBV28 and TRBJ1-2, with D maybe TRBD1 (6 bases). Trimming left V 7 bases short and J 6 bases short, with 15 bases between. Per the germline V gene, CDR1 is MDHEN and CDR2 is SYDVKM. The CDR3 loop spans 13 amino acids. CDR3: CASKVQGRNGYTF. CDR3 bases: TGTGCCAGCAAGGTGCAGGGGCGAAATGGCTACACCTTC.

In its sample, this clone was seen once. This rearrangement joins TRBV5-4 to TRBJ2-7; D is perhaps TRBD1 (5 bases). The CDR3 totals 12 residues. Per germline, CDR1 SGHNT and CDR2 YYREEE (reference sequence). V was clipped by 5 bases and J by 3 bases, with 9 bases between them. This chain's CDR3 is CASSQDSYEQYF. CDR3 nucleotide sequence: TGTGCCAGCAGTCAAGACAGCTACGAGCAGTACTTC.

In DNA, the CDR3 is TGTGCCAGCAGCTTGGGACAGGGGGCTGTTAATGAAAAACTGTTTTTT. It translates to CASSLGQGAVNEKLFF. The rearrangement links TRBV5-6 to TRBJ1-4; TRBD1 matches at 10 bases. CDR1 is SGHDT, CDR2 YYEEEE, per germline. V trimming: 0 bases; J trimming: 4 bases; junction bases outside the gene matches: 3. This CDR3 comprises 16 residues.

The chain has TRBV2 and TRBJ1-2, with 10 bases aligning to TRBD1. Trimming at V came to 6 bases and at J to 7 bases, leaving 8 bases not matched to a gene. The CDR3 has 14 amino acids. CDR1 and CDR2 from the germline V gene are SNHLY and FYNNEI. The CDR3 here is CASRETGGVSGYTF. The DNA for the CDR3 is TGTGCCAGCAGGGAGACAGGGGGCGTAAGTGGCTACACCTTC.

The chain carries TRBV28 and TRBJ2-7; D not certain. This CDR3 has 11 residues. V dropped 3 bases and J dropped 2 bases, with 2 bases sitting between them. CDR1 MDHEN and CDR2 SYDVKM come from the germline V gene. The CDR3, as DNA: TGTGCCAGCAGTTTCGCCTACGAGCAGTACTTC. Its translation: CASSFAYEQYF.

This sequence joins TRBV19 and TRBJ1-5; TRBD1 matches at 8 bases. The CDR3 has 15 amino acids. CDR1 is LNHDA, CDR2 SQIVND, per germline (reference sequence). J was trimmed by 6 bases and V by 6 bases; bases with no gene match: 10. The CDR3 loop reads CASSRQGAQGQPQHF. For the CDR3, the DNA is TGTGCCAGTAGCCGTCAGGGGGCGCAAGGTCAGCCCCAGCATTTT. The full variable domain, completed using reference TRBV19 and TRBJ1-5, is DGGITQSPKYLFRKEGQNVTLSCEQNLNHDAMYWYRQDPGQGLRLIYYSQIVNDFQKGDIAEGYSVSREKKESFPLTVTSAQKNPTAFYLCASSRQGAQGQPQHFGDGTRLSIL.

DNA for the CDR3: TGTGCCAGTAGTATCGGGTTCATTCAGCCCCAGCATTTT. This translates into CASSIGFIQPQHF. The chain uses TRBV19 and TRBJ1-5; no reliable D call. The V and J ends lost 3 bases and 6 bases respectively, with 9 bases between them. The CDR3 extends over 13 amino acids. The germline gives CDR1 LNHDA, CDR2 SQIVND (reference sequence). Using reference TRBV19 and TRBJ1-5 for the parts outside the CDR3, the full variable domain is DGGITQSPKYLFRKEGQNVTLSCEQNLNHDAMYWYRQDPGQGLRLIYYSQIVNDFQKGDIAEGYSVSREKKESFPLTVTSAQKNPTAFYLCASSIGFIQPQHFGDGTRLSIL.

This clone has more than one count but fewer than ten. The chain has TRBV6-4 and TRBJ1-5; TRBD1 agrees at 8 bases. CDR3 length equals 16 residues. Germline values: CDR1 MRHNA, CDR2 SNTAGT. V lost 2 bases, J lost 4 bases, and 7 bases stayed unmatched. The CDR3 DNA follows: TGTGCCAGCAGTGACACTCCACAGGGGGATAATCAGCCCCAGCATTTT. It yields the protein CASSDTPQGDNQPQHF.

This clone was picked up a small number of times. The chain is built from TRBV7-2 and TRBJ1-6; TRBD1 aligns across 11 bases. V lost 6 bases and J lost 10; bases outside the gene matches: 8. This CDR3 is built from 15 residues. Germline lookup yields CDR1 SGHTA and CDR2 FQGNSA. CDR3 sequence: CASSFGQGAESPLHF. The CDR3 DNA reads TGTGCCAGCAGTTTCGGACAGGGGGCTGAATCACCCCTCCACTTT.